Following are 10 T cell receptor beta chains from one sample sequenced in a study of blood T cell repertoires in COVID-19. Profiled with immunoSEQ multiplex PCR; TCRdb holds only in-frame clones, not every one. There are 170,000 or so clones in the sample; 90% to 95% occur only once, and approximately 0.5% lies in the top ten. Material: peripheral blood. The source is a man aged 50-59 years with acute or convalescent COVID-19.

The chain joins TRBV29-1 to TRBJ1-1; tentatively, D is TRBD1 (5 bases). The CDR3 length is 13 residues. Trimming stripped 6 bases from V and 2 bases from J, with 13 bases between. Germline V CDR1 and CDR2: SQVTM, ANQGSEA. The CDR3 nucleotides are TGCAGCGTCGCGGGGGGGGAAAACACTGAAGCTTTCTTT. Its translation: CSVAGGENTEAFF.

The CDR3 sequence: CASSINGGDNEKLFF. In DNA form, the CDR3 reads TGCGCCAGCAGCATTAACGGGGGGGATAATGAAAAACTGTTTTTT. J is TRBJ1-4 and V is TRBV5-1, with D possibly TRBD1 on 5 matching bases. Trimming removed 4 bases from V and 4 bases from J, with 14 bases in between. This CDR3 is 15 amino acids long. Germline V gene data show CDR1 as SGHRS and CDR2 as YFSETQ.

V gene TRBV6-6 combines with J gene TRBJ2-6; weak D call: TRBD2 (5 bases). The ends were cut back, 6 bases at V and 1 base at J, with 10 bases in the middle. Germline V CDR1 and CDR2: MNHNY, SVGAGI (reference sequence). CDR3 length equals 15 residues. CDR3 loop: CASSRDYSGANVLTF. For the CDR3, the DNA is TGTGCCAGCAGCCGAGACTATTCTGGGGCCAACGTCCTGACTTTC.

This CDR3 is CASEPGTGEEKLFF. The CDR3 DNA sequence: TGTGCCAGCGAGCCTGGGACAGGCGAGGAAAAACTGTTTTTT. The chain couples TRBV6-6 to TRBJ1-4; 8 bases fit TRBD1. CDR1 and CDR2 (germline): MNHNY, SVGAGI (reference sequence). The CDR3 contains 14 residues. V lost 8 bases, J lost 8 bases, and 10 bases stayed unmatched.

The chain links TRBV19 to TRBJ1-1; D remains unclear. There are 14 residues in the CDR3. The V gene's germline CDR1 is LNHDA and CDR2 SQIVND (reference sequence). The germline V and J ends were trimmed by 9 bases and 1 base, with 15 bases remaining between them. CDR3 nucleotide sequence: TGTGCCAGCAAAAGCCAAGCCGGGAACACTGAAGCTTTCTTT. This sequence encodes CASKSQAGNTEAFF.

The V call is TRBV5-8, the J call TRBJ1-5, with D maybe TRBD1 (5 bases). Trimming cost V 0 bases and J 0 bases, with 7 bases left between them. This CDR3 has 15 amino acids. From germline, CDR1 is SGHTS and CDR2 YDEGEE. CDR3 residues: CASSLGQNSNQPQHF. CDR3 DNA: TGTGCCAGCAGCTTGGGACAGAATAGCAATCAGCCCCAGCATTTT.

V is TRBV27 and J is TRBJ1-1; 7 positions match TRBD1. V shed 0 bases and J 6 bases; nucleotides not matched to a gene: 7. The CDR3 consists of 15 residues. CDR1 MNHEY and CDR2 SMNVEV come from the germline V gene (reference sequence). For the CDR3, the DNA is TGTGCCAGCAGTTTATCTCAGGGGGTGAGGGCTGAAGCTTTCTTT. It codes for CASSLSQGVRAEAFF.

This chain joins TRBV28 and TRBJ1-5; 7 positions match TRBD1. The CDR3 runs 14 residues. Trimming removed 2 bases from V and 6 bases from J; junction bases left unmatched: 4. The germline V gene encodes CDR1 MDHEN and CDR2 SYDVKM. In nucleotides, the CDR3 is TGTGCCAGCAGTTTAGAGGGGGCCGCTCAGCCCCAGCATTTT. It encodes CASSLEGAAQPQHF.

The chain employs TRBV11-2 and TRBJ2-7; TRBD1 matches at 11 bases. Losses at the gene ends were 3 bases for V and 1 base for J; bases not matched to a gene: 11. The CDR3 spans 18 residues. Germline CDR1 SGHAT, CDR2 FQNNGV. Here the CDR3 DNA reads TGTGCCAGCAGCTTGGGAGGGACAGGGGGGGCCCAGTCCTACGAGCAGTACGTC. Protein product: CASSLGGTGGAQSYEQYV.

The genes are TRBV3-1 (or the pseudogene TRBV3-2) and TRBJ1-2; D gene uncertain. CDR3 length: 14 residues. CDR1 and CDR2 (germline): LGHDT, YNNKEL (reference sequence). V was trimmed by 2 bases and J by 4 bases, leaving 11 bases between them. The DNA of the CDR3 is TGTGCCAGCAGCCAATTGCCAGGAGGCTATGGCTACACCTTC. Protein product: CASSQLPGGYGYTF.